Listed here are 6 T cell receptor beta chains from one sample, sequenced in a study of blood T cell repertoires in COVID-19. The protocol was immunoSEQ multiplex PCR, while the TCRdb copy is restricted to in-frame clones and leaves out a portion. The sample records about 270,000 clones, approximately 88% being singletons. Input material: peripheral blood. These receptor sequences come from a man aged 45-60 years with acute or convalescent COVID-19.

This sequence joins TRBV18 and TRBJ1-6; weak D call: TRBD1 (6 bases). The CDR3 is 15 residues long. Germline lookup yields CDR1 KGHSH and CDR2 LQKENI. Trimming stripped 3 bases from V and 5 bases from J, with 11 bases between. CDR3 amino acids: CASSPGTPDNSPLHF. For the CDR3, the DNA is TGTGCCAGCTCACCCGGGACACCCGATAATTCACCCCTCCACTTT. Full variable domain (missing parts from reference TRBV18 and TRBJ1-6): NAGVMQNPRHLVRRRGQEARLRCSPMKGHSHVYWYRQLPEEGLKFMVYLQKENIIDESGMPKERFSAEFPKEGPSILRIQQVVRGDSAAYFCASSPGTPDNSPLHFGNGTRLTVT.

A few counts support this clone. This chain joins TRBV29-1 and TRBJ2-5; 10 bases are shared with TRBD2. V gave up 4 bases and J gave up 9 bases; unmatched junction bases: 11. This CDR3 is built from 14 residues. Germline V CDR1 and CDR2: SQVTM, ANQGSEA. CDR3 amino acids: CSVVPSGGPGAQYF. The CDR3 DNA follows: TGCAGCGTTGTGCCTAGCGGGGGCCCAGGGGCCCAGTACTTC.

This rearrangement joins TRBV5-1 to TRBJ2-3; 9 nucleotides align to TRBD2. V lost 8 bases and J lost 1; bases outside the gene matches: 2. This CDR3 comprises 13 residues. In germline, CDR1 is SGHRS, CDR2 YFSETQ. The CDR3 is CASRTSGTDTQYF. The CDR3 DNA follows: TGCGCCAGTCGGACTAGCGGCACAGATACGCAGTATTTT.

This clone was recorded only once. This chain links TRBV6-4 with TRBJ1-3, with 7 bases lining up with TRBD1. The germline gives CDR1 MRHNA, CDR2 SNTAGT. J was trimmed by 0 bases and V by 4 bases; bases with no gene match: 9. The CDR3 length is 17 residues. The CDR3 here is CASSALRDRDSGNTIYF. The CDR3 DNA reads as TGTGCCAGCAGTGCCCTCCGGGACAGAGACTCTGGAAACACCATATATTTT.

Written as DNA, the CDR3 is TGTGCCACCAGCAGATCCCTACTAGCGGGGAGCGAGCAGTACTTC. Amino acids: CATSRSLLAGSEQYF. The chain has TRBV15 and TRBJ2-7, with 10 positions matching TRBD2. J lost 6 bases, V lost 2 bases, and 7 bases had no gene match. Germline assignment: CDR1 LNHNV and CDR2 YYDKDF (reference sequence). The CDR3 length is 15 residues.

The CDR3 nucleotides read TGTGCCAGCAGTGAACAGGGCCCGAACACCGGGGAGCTGTTTTTT. It codes for CASSEQGPNTGELFF. The gene calls are TRBV6-4 and TRBJ2-2, with D possibly TRBD1 on 6 matching bases. The length of the CDR3 is 15 residues. Germline V gene sequence: CDR1 MRHNA, CDR2 SNTAGT. V lost 3 bases and J 0 bases, leaving 8 bases between the germline ends.